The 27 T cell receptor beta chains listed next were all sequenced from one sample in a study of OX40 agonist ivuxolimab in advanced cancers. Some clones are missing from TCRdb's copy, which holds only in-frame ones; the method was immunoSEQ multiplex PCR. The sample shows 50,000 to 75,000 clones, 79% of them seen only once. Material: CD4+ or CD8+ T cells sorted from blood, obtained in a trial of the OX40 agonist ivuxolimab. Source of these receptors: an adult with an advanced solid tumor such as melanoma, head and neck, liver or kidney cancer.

The CDR3 DNA sequence: TGTGCCAGCAGCTTCGGGACAGGGATGTTTTCACCCCTCCACTTT. Translation: CASSFGTGMFSPLHF. The V gene is TRBV7-8, the J gene TRBJ1-6, with 9 bases that match TRBD1. Germline CDR1 and CDR2: SGHVS and FQNEAQ. There are 15 residues in the CDR3. The V gene end was trimmed by 3 bases and the J gene end by 9 bases; junction bases not matched to a gene: 6.

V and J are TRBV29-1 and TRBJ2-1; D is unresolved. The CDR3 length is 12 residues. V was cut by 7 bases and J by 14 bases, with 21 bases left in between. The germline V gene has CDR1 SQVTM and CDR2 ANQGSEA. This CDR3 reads CSAYGPPRVEFF. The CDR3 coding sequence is TGCAGCGCATACGGGCCCCCTAGGGTTGAGTTCTTC.

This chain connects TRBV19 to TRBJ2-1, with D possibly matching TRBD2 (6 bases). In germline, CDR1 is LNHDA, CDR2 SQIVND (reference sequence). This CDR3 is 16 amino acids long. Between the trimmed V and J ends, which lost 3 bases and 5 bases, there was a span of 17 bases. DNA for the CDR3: TGTGCCAGTAGTATGATTCTAACTAGCAGTAACAATGAGCAGTTCTTC. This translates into CASSMILTSSNNEQFF.

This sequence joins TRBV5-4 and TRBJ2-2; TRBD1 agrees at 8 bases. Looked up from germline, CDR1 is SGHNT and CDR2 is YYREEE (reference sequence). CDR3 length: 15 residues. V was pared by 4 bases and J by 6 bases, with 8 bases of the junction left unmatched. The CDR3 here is CASSDGTGSSGELFF. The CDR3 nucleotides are TGTGCCAGCAGCGATGGGACAGGATCCTCCGGGGAGCTGTTTTTT.

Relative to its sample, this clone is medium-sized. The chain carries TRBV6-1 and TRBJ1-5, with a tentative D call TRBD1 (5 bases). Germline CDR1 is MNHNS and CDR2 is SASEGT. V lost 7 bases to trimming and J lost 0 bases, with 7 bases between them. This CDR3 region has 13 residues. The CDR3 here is CASKGSSNQPQHF. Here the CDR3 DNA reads TGTGCCAGCAAGGGGTCTAGCAATCAGCCCCAGCATTTT.

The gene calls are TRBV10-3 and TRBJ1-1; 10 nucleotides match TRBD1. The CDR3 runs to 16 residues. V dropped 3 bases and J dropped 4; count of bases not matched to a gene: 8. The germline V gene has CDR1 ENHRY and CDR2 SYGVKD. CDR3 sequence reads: CAISDRDRGPITEAFF. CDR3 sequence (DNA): TGTGCCATCAGTGACCGAGACAGGGGGCCGATCACTGAAGCTTTCTTT.

CDR3 bases: TGTGCCAGCTCCCCGCAGAGGCAAGAGACCCAGTACTTC. Translated: CASSPQRQETQYF. The chain has TRBV6-1 and TRBJ2-5; D is unclear. Germline CDR1 MNHNS, CDR2 SASEGT. V shed 8 bases and J shed 2 bases, with 12 bases lying between them. The CDR3 runs to 13 residues.

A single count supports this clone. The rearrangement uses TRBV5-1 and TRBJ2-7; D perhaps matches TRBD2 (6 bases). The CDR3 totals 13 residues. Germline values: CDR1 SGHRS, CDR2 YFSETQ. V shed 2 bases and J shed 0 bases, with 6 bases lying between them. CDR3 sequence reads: CASSFGGSYEQYF. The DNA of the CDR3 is TGCGCCAGCAGCTTCGGGGGCTCCTACGAGCAGTACTTC.

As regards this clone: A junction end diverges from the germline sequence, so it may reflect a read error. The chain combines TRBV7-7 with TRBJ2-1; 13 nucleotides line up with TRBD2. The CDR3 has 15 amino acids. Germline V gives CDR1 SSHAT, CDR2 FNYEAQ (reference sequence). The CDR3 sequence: CASSTGLAGANEQFF. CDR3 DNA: TGTGCTAGCAGCACCGGACTAGCGGGGGCCAATGAGCAGTTCTTC.

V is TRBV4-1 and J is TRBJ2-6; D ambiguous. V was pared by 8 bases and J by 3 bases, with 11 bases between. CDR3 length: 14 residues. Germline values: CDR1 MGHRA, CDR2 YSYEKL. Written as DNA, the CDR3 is TGCGCCAGCGAGCCCGGAGTTGGGGCCAACGTCCTGACTTTC. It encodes CASEPGVGANVLTF.

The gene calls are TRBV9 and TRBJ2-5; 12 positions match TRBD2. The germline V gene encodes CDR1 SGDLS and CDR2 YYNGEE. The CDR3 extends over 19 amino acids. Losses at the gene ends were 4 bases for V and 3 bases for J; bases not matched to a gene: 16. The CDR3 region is CASSIGLAGLGFAKETQYF. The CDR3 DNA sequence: TGTGCCAGCAGCATCGGACTAGCGGGGCTAGGGTTCGCGAAAGAGACCCAGTACTTC.

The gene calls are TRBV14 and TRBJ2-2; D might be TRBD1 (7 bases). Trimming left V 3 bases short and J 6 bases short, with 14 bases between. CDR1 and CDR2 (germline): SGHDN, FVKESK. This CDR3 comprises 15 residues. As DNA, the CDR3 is TGTGCCAGCAGCCAGACAGGGAGGTGGGCCGGGGAGCTGTTTTTT. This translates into CASSQTGRWAGELFF.

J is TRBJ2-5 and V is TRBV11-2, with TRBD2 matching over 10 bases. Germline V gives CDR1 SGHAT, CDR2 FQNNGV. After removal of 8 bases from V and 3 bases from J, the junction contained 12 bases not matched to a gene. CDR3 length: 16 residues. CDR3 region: CASASGTSVREETQYF. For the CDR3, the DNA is TGTGCCAGCGCCTCCGGGACTAGCGTTCGGGAAGAGACCCAGTACTTC. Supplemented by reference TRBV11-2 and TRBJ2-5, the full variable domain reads EAGVAQSPRYKIIEKRQSVAFWCNPISGHATLYWYQQILGQGPKLLIQFQNNGVVDDSQLPKDRFSAERLKGVDSTLKIQPAKLEDSAVYLCASASGTSVREETQYFGPGTRLLVL.

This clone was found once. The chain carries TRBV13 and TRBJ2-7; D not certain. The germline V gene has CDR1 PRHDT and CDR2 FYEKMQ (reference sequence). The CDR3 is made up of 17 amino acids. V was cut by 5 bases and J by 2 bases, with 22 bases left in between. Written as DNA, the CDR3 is TGTGCCAGCAGCACACGCGTCAGGACGTCCAGAGCCTACGAGCAGTACTTC. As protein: CASSTRVRTSRAYEQYF.

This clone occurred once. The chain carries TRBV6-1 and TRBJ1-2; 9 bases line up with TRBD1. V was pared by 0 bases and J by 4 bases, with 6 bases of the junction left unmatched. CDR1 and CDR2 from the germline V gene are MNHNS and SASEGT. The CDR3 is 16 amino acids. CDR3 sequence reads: CASSEAPTGGVYGYTF. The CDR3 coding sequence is TGTGCCAGCAGTGAAGCACCGACAGGGGGAGTCTATGGCTACACCTTC.

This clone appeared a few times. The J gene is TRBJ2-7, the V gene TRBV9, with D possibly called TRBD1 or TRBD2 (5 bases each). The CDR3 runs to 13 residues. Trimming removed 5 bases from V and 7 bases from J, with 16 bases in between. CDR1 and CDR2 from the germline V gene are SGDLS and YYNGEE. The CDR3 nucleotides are TGTGCCAGCAGTTGGGGCGACCGGGGAGAGCAGTACTTC. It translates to CASSWGDRGEQYF.

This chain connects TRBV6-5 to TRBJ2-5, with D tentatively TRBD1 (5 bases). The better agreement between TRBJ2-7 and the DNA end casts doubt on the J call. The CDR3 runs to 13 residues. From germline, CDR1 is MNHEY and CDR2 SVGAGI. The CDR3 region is CASSSQGSYEQYF. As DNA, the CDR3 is TGTGCCAGCAGTTCCCAGGGATCCTACGAGCAGTACTTC.

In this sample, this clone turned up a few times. The CDR3 is CAWRQGQGRAGSDEQYF. Here the CDR3 DNA reads TGTGCCTGGAGACAGGGACAGGGACGAGCGGGATCTGACGAGCAGTACTTC. The chain carries TRBV30 and TRBJ2-7; 9 positions match TRBD1. The CDR3 contains 17 residues. The J segment lost 5 bases and the V segment lost 3 bases, leaving 17 bases of the junction unmatched. Germline V gives CDR1 GTSNPN, CDR2 SVGIG (reference sequence).

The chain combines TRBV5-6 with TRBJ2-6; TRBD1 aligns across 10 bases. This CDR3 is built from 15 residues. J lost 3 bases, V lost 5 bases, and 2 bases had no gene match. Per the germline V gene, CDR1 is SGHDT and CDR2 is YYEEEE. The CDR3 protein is CASRGTGVGANVLTF. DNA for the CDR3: TGTGCCAGCAGAGGGACAGGGGTTGGGGCCAACGTCCTGACTTTC. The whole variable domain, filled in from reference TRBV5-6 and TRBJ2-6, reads DAGVTQSPTHLIKTRGQQVTLRCSPKSGHDTVSWYQQALGQGPQFIFQYYEEEERQRGNFPDRFSGHQFPNYSSELNVNALLLGDSALYLCASRGTGVGANVLTFGAGSRLTVL.

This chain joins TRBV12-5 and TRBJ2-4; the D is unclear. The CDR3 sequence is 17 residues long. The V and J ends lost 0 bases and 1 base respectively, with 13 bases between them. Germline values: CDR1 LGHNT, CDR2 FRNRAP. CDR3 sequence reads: CASGLVSTNRAKNIQYF. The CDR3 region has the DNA TGTGCTAGTGGTTTGGTATCTACTAATAGGGCCAAAAACATTCAGTACTTC. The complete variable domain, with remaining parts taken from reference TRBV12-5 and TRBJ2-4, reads DARVTQTPRHKVTEMGQEVTMRCQPILGHNTVFWYRQTMMQGLELLAYFRNRAPLDDSGMPKDRFSAEMPDATLATLKIQPSEPRDSAVYFCASGLVSTNRAKNIQYFGAGTRLSVL.

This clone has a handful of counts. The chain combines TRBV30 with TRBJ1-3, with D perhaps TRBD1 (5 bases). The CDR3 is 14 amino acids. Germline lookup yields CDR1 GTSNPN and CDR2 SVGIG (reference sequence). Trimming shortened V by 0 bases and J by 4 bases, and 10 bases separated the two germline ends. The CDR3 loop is CAWSVVGTGNTIYF. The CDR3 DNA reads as TGTGCCTGGAGTGTTGTAGGGACGGGAAACACCATATATTTT.

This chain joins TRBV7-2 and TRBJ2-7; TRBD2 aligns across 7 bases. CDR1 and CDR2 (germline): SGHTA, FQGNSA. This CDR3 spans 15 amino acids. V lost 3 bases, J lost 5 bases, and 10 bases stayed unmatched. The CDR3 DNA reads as TGTGCCAGCAGCTTGTGGACGGGCAGCGGGAACGAGCAGTACTTC. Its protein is CASSLWTGSGNEQYF. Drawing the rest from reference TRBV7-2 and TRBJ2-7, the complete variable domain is GAGVSQSPSNKVTEKGKDVELRCDPISGHTALYWYRQSLGQGLEFLIYFQGNSAPDKSGLPSDRFSAERTGGSVSTLTIQRTQQEDSAVYLCASSLWTGSGNEQYFGPGTRLTVT.

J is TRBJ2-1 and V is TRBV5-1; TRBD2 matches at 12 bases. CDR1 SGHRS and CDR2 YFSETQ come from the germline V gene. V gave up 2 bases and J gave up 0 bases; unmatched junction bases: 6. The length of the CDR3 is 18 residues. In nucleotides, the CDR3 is TGCGCCAGCAGCTTTCTAGGACTAGCGGGAACCTCCTACAATGAGCAGTTCTTC. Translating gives CASSFLGLAGTSYNEQFF.

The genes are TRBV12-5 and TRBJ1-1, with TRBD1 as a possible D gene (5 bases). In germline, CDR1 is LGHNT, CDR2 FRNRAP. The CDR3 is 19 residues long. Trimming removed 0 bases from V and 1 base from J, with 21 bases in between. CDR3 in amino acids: CASGLVRGDGLFGNTEAFF. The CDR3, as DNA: TGTGCTAGTGGTTTGGTACGAGGGGACGGCCTCTTCGGGAACACTGAAGCTTTCTTT.

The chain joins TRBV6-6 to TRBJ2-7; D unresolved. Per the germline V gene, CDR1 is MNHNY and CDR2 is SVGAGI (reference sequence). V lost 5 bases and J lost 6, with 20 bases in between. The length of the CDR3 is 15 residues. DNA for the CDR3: TGTGCCAGCAGTCCCGAGGTCGGGTCCCAGCGCGAGCAGTACTTC. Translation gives CASSPEVGSQREQYF.

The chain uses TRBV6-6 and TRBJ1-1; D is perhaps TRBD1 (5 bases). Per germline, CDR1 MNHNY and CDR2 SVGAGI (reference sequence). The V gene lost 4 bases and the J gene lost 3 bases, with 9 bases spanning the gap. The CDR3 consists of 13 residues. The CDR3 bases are TGTGCCAGCAGTTCTCAGGGATACACTGAAGCTTTCTTT. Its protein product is CASSSQGYTEAFF.

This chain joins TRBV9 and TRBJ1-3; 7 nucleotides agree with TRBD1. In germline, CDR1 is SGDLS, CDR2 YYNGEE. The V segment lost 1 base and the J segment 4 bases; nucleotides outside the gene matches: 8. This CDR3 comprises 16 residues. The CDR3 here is CASSVSLTGMGNTIYF. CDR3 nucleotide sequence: TGTGCCAGCAGCGTATCCCTGACAGGGATGGGAAACACCATATATTTT.